Presented here are 2 T cell receptor beta chains from one specimen sequenced in a study of cytomegalovirus exposure and HLA in healthy donors. It was with 60 Vbeta and 13 Jbeta primers that the PCR ran. Sequencing used immunoSEQ multiplex PCR; TCRdb keeps in-frame clones, though not all of them. Of over 40,000 clones in the sample, about 90% were seen once. The sequenced sample consisted of PBMCs. The receptors stem from a woman between 40 and 55 years old in good health and CMV-seropositive.

The DNA for the CDR3 is TGTGCCTGGAAACGTGGCAGCTCCTACGAGCAGTACTTC. Its protein is CAWKRGSSYEQYF. The chain has TRBV30 and TRBJ2-7; D is unresolved. This CDR3 region has 13 residues. Between the trimmed V and J ends, which lost 4 bases and 0 bases, there was a span of 10 bases. Germline lookup yields CDR1 GTSNPN and CDR2 SVGIG (reference sequence).

The V gene is TRBV19, the J gene TRBJ2-7; the match to TRBD2 covers 9 bases. Germline CDR1 is LNHDA and CDR2 is SQIVND (reference sequence). This CDR3 has 14 residues. With V trimmed by 4 bases and J by 3 bases, 4 bases remained unmatched. The CDR3 DNA sequence: TGTGCCAGTAGTACCACGACTAGCGGCTACGAGCAGTACTTC. Protein product: CASSTTTSGYEQYF. Looking up the rest from reference TRBV19 and TRBJ2-7 gives the full variable domain: DGGITQSPKYLFRKEGQNVTLSCEQNLNHDAMYWYRQDPGQGLRLIYYSQIVNDFQKGDIAEGYSVSREKKESFPLTVTSAQKNPTAFYLCASSTTTSGYEQYFGPGTRLTVT.